A single sample is the source of the 15 T cell receptor beta chains below, sequenced in a study of cytomegalovirus exposure and HLA in healthy donors. A multiplex PCR was run with 60 Vbeta primers and 13 Jbeta primers. This table comes from immunoSEQ multiplex PCR, and its TCRdb copy is limited to in-frame clones, with some not included. The sample contains approximately 150,000 clones, over 65% of which appear only once. Sequencing was done on a sample of PBMCs. These receptors came from a man aged 35 to 55 in good health and CMV-seropositive.

The chain recombines TRBV5-1 with TRBJ2-5, with 10 bases matching TRBD1. The germline V gene encodes CDR1 SGHRS and CDR2 YFSETQ. The CDR3 runs 17 residues. The V segment lost 0 bases and the J segment 3 bases; nucleotides outside the gene matches: 8. The CDR3 DNA reads as TGCGCCAGCAGCTTGGCCCCCCCCGGGACAGGGGAAGAGACCCAGTACTTC. Encoded protein: CASSLAPPGTGEETQYF.

The chain joins TRBV19 to TRBJ2-1, with TRBD2 matching over 9 bases. J was trimmed by 15 bases and V by 10 bases; bases with no gene match: 10. The CDR3 loop spans 11 amino acids. Looked up from germline, CDR1 is LNHDA and CDR2 is SQIVND (reference sequence). This CDR3 is CATLAGICLFF. As DNA, the CDR3 is TGTGCCACACTAGCGGGCATTTGTCTGTTCTTC.

The rearrangement links TRBV18 to TRBJ1-1; D possibly corresponds to TRBD1 (5 bases). V lost 3 bases, J lost 1 base, and 12 bases lay in between. Germline lookup yields CDR1 KGHSH and CDR2 LQKENI. The CDR3 consists of 15 residues. CDR3 amino acids: CASSPSVTENTEAFF. For the CDR3, the DNA is TGTGCCAGCTCACCCTCCGTGACAGAGAACACTGAAGCTTTCTTT.

The chain links TRBV11-2 to TRBJ2-7; weak D call: TRBD1 (6 bases). This CDR3 is 11 amino acids long. Germline V gene lookup returns CDR1 SGHAT and CDR2 FQNNGV. Trimming took 7 bases from V and 6 from J, leaving 10 bases between them. CDR3 sequence reads: CASTWGREQYF. The DNA of the CDR3 is TGTGCCAGCACCTGGGGGCGCGAGCAGTACTTC.

V is TRBV7-8 and J is TRBJ2-7; 8 nucleotides line up with TRBD2. Germline lookup yields CDR1 SGHVS and CDR2 FQNEAQ. After removal of 3 bases from V and 6 bases from J, the junction contained 7 bases not matched to a gene. This CDR3 has 14 amino acids. The CDR3 sequence is CASSLEGTRTEQYF. CDR3 nucleotide sequence: TGTGCCAGCAGCTTGGAGGGGACTAGAACCGAGCAGTACTTC.

The V call is TRBV5-1, the J call TRBJ2-1; 7 bases agree with TRBD2. The CDR3 runs 17 residues. J gave up 3 bases and V 4 bases, and 13 bases lay outside the gene matches. Germline CDR1 is SGHRS and CDR2 is YFSETQ. This CDR3 is CASSLGTNRRVYNEQFF. Written as DNA, the CDR3 is TGCGCCAGCAGCCTAGGGACTAATCGGCGGGTCTACAATGAGCAGTTCTTC.

CDR3 nucleotides: TGCAGCGTTGAAGATGGGACACTTAACTATGGCTACACCTTC. This translates into CSVEDGTLNYGYTF. The chain uses TRBV29-1 and TRBJ1-2; possibly TRBD1 for D (6 bases). The V end was cut by 0 bases, the J end by 1 base, with 9 bases between. CDR3 length equals 14 residues. CDR1 and CDR2 (germline): SQVTM, ANQGSEA.

This clone was seen just once. V and J are TRBV7-9 and TRBJ2-1; D possibly corresponds to TRBD2 (6 bases). Germline lookup yields CDR1 SEHNR and CDR2 FQNEAQ (reference sequence). The CDR3 extends over 15 amino acids. The germline V and J ends were trimmed by 5 bases and 7 bases, with 18 bases remaining between them. The CDR3, as DNA: TGTGCCAGCAGCACCTACCACGGGGGAACGAATGAGCAGTTCTTC. The encoded protein is CASSTYHGGTNEQFF.

This clone was found once. The chain links TRBV5-4 to TRBJ2-5; D unresolved. Germline CDR1 SGHNT, CDR2 YYREEE (reference sequence). V lost 2 bases to trimming and J lost 5 bases, with 7 bases between them. The CDR3 contains 12 residues. CDR3: CASSFYKETQYF. The CDR3 DNA follows: TGTGCCAGCAGCTTTTACAAGGAGACCCAGTACTTC.

This clone was counted once. The chain recombines TRBV27 with TRBJ1-2; TRBD1 aligns across 9 bases. This CDR3 has 15 amino acids. Germline-derived CDR1 and CDR2 are MNHEY and SMNVEV (reference sequence). After removal of 5 bases from V and 5 bases from J, the junction contained 9 bases not matched to a gene. CDR3 protein: CASSPDLGTGYGYTF. CDR3 coding DNA: TGTGCCAGCAGTCCCGACTTAGGGACAGGGTATGGCTACACCTTC.

The V and J genes are TRBV9 and TRBJ2-3; TRBD2 agrees at 7 bases. This CDR3 spans 17 amino acids. Trimming at V came to 0 bases and at J to 6 bases, leaving 13 bases not matched to a gene. Germline V gene lookup returns CDR1 SGDLS and CDR2 YYNGEE. The CDR3 coding sequence is TGTGCCAGCAGCGTAGCTACCCGGGGGAGGGCCGATGATACGCAGTATTTT. Amino acids: CASSVATRGRADDTQYF.

The J gene is TRBJ2-5, the V gene TRBV5-3; weak D call: TRBD2 (7 bases). TRBV5-3 is an ORF, with its function uncertain. The CDR3 covers 19 residues. The V end lost 4 bases, the J end lost 0 bases, and 25 bases lay between the germline ends. The CDR3 DNA sequence: TGTGCCAGAAGCCATAGGACTAGGGGGAGTATGGGGGACCAAGAGACCCAGTACTTC. It encodes CARSHRTRGSMGDQETQYF.

This clone was found a few times. The chain employs TRBV18 and TRBJ1-4, with 7 bases fitting TRBD1. The CDR3 is 13 residues long. Germline CDR1 reads KGHSH; CDR2 reads LQKENI. Trimming at V came to 6 bases and at J to 4 bases, leaving 2 bases not matched to a gene. CDR3 region: CASSGQRNEKLFF. In DNA, the CDR3 is TGTGCCAGCTCGGGACAGCGTAATGAAAAACTGTTTTTT.

The chain is built from TRBV15 and TRBJ2-7; D is possibly TRBD1 (6 bases). The germline CDR1 and CDR2 sequences are LNHNV and YYDKDF (reference sequence). Trimming pared 0 bases from V and 7 bases from J, leaving 10 bases between. The CDR3 consists of 13 residues. The DNA of the CDR3 is TGTGCCACCAGCAGAGAACAGGGTTGGGAGCAGTACTTC. Translating gives CATSREQGWEQYF.

The rearrangement joins TRBV6-1 to TRBJ2-2, with D possibly TRBD2 on 7 matching bases. Trimming took off 1 base at V and 6 bases at J, with 9 bases between the two ends. The length of the CDR3 is 14 residues. The V gene's germline CDR1 is MNHNS and CDR2 SASEGT. CDR3 in DNA: TGTGCCAGCAGTGAAGGGGGGGGCGCCGGGGAGCTGTTTTTT. Its translation is CASSEGGGAGELFF.